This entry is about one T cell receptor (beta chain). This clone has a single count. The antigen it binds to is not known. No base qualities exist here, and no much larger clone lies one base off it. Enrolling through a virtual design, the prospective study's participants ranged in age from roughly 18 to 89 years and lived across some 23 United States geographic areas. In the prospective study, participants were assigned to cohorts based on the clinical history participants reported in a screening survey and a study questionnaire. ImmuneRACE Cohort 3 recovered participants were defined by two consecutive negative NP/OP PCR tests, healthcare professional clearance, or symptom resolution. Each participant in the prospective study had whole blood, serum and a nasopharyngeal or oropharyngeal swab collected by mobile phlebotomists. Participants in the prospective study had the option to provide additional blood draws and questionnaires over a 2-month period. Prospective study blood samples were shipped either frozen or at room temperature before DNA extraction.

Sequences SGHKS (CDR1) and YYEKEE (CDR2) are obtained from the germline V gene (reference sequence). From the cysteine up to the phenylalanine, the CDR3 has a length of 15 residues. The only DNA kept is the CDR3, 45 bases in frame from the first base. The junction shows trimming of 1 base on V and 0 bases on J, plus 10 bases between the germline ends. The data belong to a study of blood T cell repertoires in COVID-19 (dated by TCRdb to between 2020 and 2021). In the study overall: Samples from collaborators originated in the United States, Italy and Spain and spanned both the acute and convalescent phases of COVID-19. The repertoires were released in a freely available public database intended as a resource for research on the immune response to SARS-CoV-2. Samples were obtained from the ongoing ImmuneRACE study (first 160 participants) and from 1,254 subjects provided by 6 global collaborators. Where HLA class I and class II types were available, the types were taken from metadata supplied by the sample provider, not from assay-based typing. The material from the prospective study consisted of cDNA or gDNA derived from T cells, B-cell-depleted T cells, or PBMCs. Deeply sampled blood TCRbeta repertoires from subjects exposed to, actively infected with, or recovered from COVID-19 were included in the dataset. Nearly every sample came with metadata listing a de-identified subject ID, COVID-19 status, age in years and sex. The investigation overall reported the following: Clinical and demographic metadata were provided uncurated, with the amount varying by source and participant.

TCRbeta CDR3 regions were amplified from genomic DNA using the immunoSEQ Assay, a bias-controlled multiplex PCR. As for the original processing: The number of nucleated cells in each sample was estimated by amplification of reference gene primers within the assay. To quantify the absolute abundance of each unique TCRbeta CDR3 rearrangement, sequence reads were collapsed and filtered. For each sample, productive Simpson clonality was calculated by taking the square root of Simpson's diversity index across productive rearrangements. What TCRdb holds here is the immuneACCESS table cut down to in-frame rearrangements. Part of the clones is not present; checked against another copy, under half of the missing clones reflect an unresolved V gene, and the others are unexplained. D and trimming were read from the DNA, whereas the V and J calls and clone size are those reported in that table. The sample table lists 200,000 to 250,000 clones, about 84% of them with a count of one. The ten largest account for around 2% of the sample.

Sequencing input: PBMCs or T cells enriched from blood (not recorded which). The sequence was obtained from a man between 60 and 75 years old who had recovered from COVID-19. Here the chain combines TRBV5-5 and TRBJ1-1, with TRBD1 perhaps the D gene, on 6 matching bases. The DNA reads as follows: TGTGCCAGCAGCTTGCCGGGACAAATGAACACTGAAGCTTTCTTT. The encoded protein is CASSLPGQMNTEAFF.